This T cell receptor (beta chain) was captured by sequencing in a study of T cell responses to AZD1222 COVID-19 vaccine. Trimming stripped 3 bases from V and 7 bases from J, with 15 bases between. The CDR3 contains 14 residues. Per the germline V gene, CDR1 is KGHSH and CDR2 is LQKENI. Remarks on this clone: Antigen: not known.

Only in-frame clones appear in the TCRdb table, and some are missing; sequencing was by immunoSEQ multiplex PCR. The table includes 80,000 or so clones, about 92% detected once. The study's findings and limits: Unmutated variant regions are reportedly the target of nearly half of TCRs that are spike-specific.

The source material was peripheral blood, sampled 28 days after the second AZD1222 dose. This chain connects TRBV18 to TRBJ1-1; D ambiguous. The sequence derives from an adult who received the AZD1222 COVID-19 vaccine. CDR3 sequence: CASSPSSTQFEAFF. The CDR3 region has the DNA TGTGCCAGCTCACCTTCTAGCACACAGTTTGAAGCTTTCTTT.